A selection of T cell receptor beta chains follows, all from one sample in a study of T cells in Graves' hyperthyroidism and ophthalmopathy. TCRdb redid the calling of the multiplex PCR reads with MiXCR, one entry per CDR3 protein. This table has approximately 720,000 distinct CDR3 sequences, 18% appearing once. Sequencing used blood. These receptors originate from a woman aged 45-65 years with Graves' hyperthyroidism that later progressed to Graves' ophthalmopathy. The CDR3 runs from the conserved cysteine through the conserved F or W. D genes are given only for firm matches. Only part of the rows carry a size: once, few, many, or a class if the clone is expanded.

CDR3	DNA	J	D	V	size
CASSYTSGGAEETQYF	TGTGCCAGCAGTTATACTAGCGGGGGGGCCGAGGAGACCCAGTACTTC	TRBJ2-5	TRBD2	TRBV12-3/TRBV12-4	many
CSVEEGSHYGYTF	TGCAGCGTTGAAGAGGGCAGCCACTATGGCTACACCTTC	TRBJ1-2	-	TRBV29-1	-
CSARDLGMNTEAFF	TGCAGTGCTAGAGATCTGGGAATGAACACTGAAGCTTTCTTT	TRBJ1-1	-	TRBV20-1	-
CASKQGASEAFF	TGTGCCAGCAAACAGGGGGCCTCTGAAGCTTTCTTT	TRBJ1-1	TRBD1	TRBV27	-
CASSLFGTGFYQETQYF	TGTGCCAGCAGTTTATTCGGGACAGGGTTTTACCAAGAGACCCAGTACTTC	TRBJ2-5	TRBD1	TRBV27	few
CASSLDRGQFVAPLHF	TGTGCCAGCAGCTTGGACAGGGGGCAATTTGTAGCACCCCTCCACTTT	TRBJ1-6	TRBD1	TRBV5-6	-
CASSGLTGDPRKTYNEQFF	TGTGCCAGCAGTGGATTGACAGGGGACCCAAGAAAAACCTACAATGAGCAGTTCTTC	TRBJ2-1	TRBD1	TRBV25-1	-
CASTQGGRVNSPLHF	TGTGCCAGCACTCAGGGGGGCAGGGTAAATTCACCCCTCCACTTT	TRBJ1-6	TRBD1	TRBV6-1	-
CASSEYRRDRFFSGANVLTF	TGTGCCAGCAGTGAATATCGCCGGGACAGGTTCTTCTCTGGGGCCAACGTCCTGACTTTC	TRBJ2-6	TRBD1	TRBV25-1	-
CASSYLAGVEDYGYTF	TGTGCCAGCAGTTATCTAGCAGGGGTGGAGGACTATGGCTACACCTTC	TRBJ1-2	-	TRBV6-5	few
CSVEEGRVRGTEAFF	TGCAGCGTTGAAGAGGGTCGAGTCAGGGGCACTGAAGCTTTCTTT	TRBJ1-1	-	TRBV29-1	few
CASSLLTGKNTGELFF	TGCGCCAGCAGCCTGTTGACAGGGAAGAACACCGGGGAGCTGTTTTTT	TRBJ2-2	TRBD1	TRBV5-1	many
CASSLVTGQDYGYTF	TGTGCCAGCAGCTTAGTGACGGGACAGGACTATGGCTACACCTTC	TRBJ1-2	TRBD1	TRBV13	many
CASSPTLVTDTQYF	TGTGCTAGCAGCCCGACGTTAGTGACAGATACGCAGTATTTT	TRBJ2-3	-	TRBV7-7	-
CAWTLGHAYGYTF	TGTGCCTGGACCCTAGGACATGCCTATGGCTACACCTTC	TRBJ1-2	-	TRBV30	many
CASSFEGRETGELFF	TGTGCCAGTAGTTTTGAGGGCAGGGAGACCGGGGAGCTGTTTTTT	TRBJ2-2	-	TRBV19	-
CASSRDRAPDGYTF	TGTGCCAGCAGTCGAGACAGAGCTCCTGATGGCTACACCTTC	TRBJ1-2	-	TRBV2	-
CASSLDGTPGQPQHF	TGTGCCAGCAGCCTGGACGGGACCCCGGGACAGCCCCAGCATTTT	TRBJ1-5	-	TRBV6-1	few
CASSQGLGRQTQYF	TGCGCCAGCAGCCAGGGTTTAGGGCGGCAGACCCAGTACTTC	TRBJ2-5	-	TRBV4-1	-
CATSLTADSPLHF	TGTGCCACTAGCCTCACGGCAGATTCACCCCTCCACTTT	TRBJ1-6	-	TRBV15	few
CATSDPGVVHYEQYF	TGTGCCACCAGTGACCCGGGTGTAGTCCACTACGAGCAGTACTTC	TRBJ2-7	-	TRBV24-1	many
CASSFQGARGYTF	TGCGCCAGCAGCTTTCAGGGGGCTCGAGGCTACACCTTC	TRBJ1-2	TRBD1	TRBV5-1	-
CASSPRQGDNSPLHF	TGTGCCAGCTCCCCGCGACAGGGAGATAATTCACCCCTCCACTTT	TRBJ1-6	TRBD1	TRBV18	few
CASSLGQVEGNTEAFF	TGCGCCAGCAGCTTGGGACAGGTCGAGGGGAACACTGAAGCTTTCTTT	TRBJ1-1	-	TRBV5-1	few
CASRTGTGRANSPLHF	TGTGCCAGCCGGACCGGGACAGGGCGGGCAAATTCACCCCTCCACTTT	TRBJ1-6	TRBD1	TRBV3-1	-
CASSQDIVQVPEAFF	TGTGCCAGCAGCCAAGATATCGTACAGGTTCCTGAAGCTTTCTTT	TRBJ1-1	-	TRBV14	-
CASTPRGYSTGELFF	TGTGCCAGCACCCCACGTGGGTATAGCACCGGGGAGCTGTTTTTT	TRBJ2-2	-	TRBV9	-
CASSFSGGNQPQHF	TGTGCCAGCAGCTTTAGCGGGGGAAATCAGCCCCAGCATTTT	TRBJ1-5	-	TRBV12-3/TRBV12-4	many
CATLGLGNTGELFF	TGTGCCACCCTCGGACTAGGGAACACCGGGGAGCTGTTTTTT	TRBJ2-2	TRBD2	TRBV12-3/TRBV12-4	many
CASSLDSGDVSNSPLHF	TGTGCCAGCAGCTTAGATTCAGGAGATGTAAGCAATTCACCCCTCCACTTT	TRBJ1-6	-	TRBV11-3	few
CASSPKGQGLGYGYTF	TGTGCCAGCAGCCCGAAAGGACAGGGCTTGGGCTATGGCTACACCTTC	TRBJ1-2	TRBD1	TRBV7-8	-
CAMERSPIQYF	TGTGCCATGGAAAGGAGCCCAATTCAGTACTTC	TRBJ2-4	-	TRBV30	many
CSVDRDRVNEQFF	TGCAGCGTCGACCGGGACAGGGTCAATGAGCAGTTCTTC	TRBJ2-1	TRBD1	TRBV29-1	many
CASSHLGQGDYGYTF	TGTGCCAGCAGCCACCTCGGGCAGGGGGACTATGGCTACACCTTC	TRBJ1-2	TRBD1	TRBV3-1	-
CASSEVTGGTIDPGEQYF	TGTGCCAGCAGTGAAGTGACAGGAGGGACAATAGACCCAGGCGAGCAGTACTTC	TRBJ2-7	-	TRBV2	many
CASSEVRNSYNEQFF	TGTGCCAGCAGTGAAGTCAGAAACTCATACAATGAGCAGTTCTTC	TRBJ2-1	-	TRBV2	-
CSATSGETQYF	TGCAGTGCGACTAGCGGGGAGACCCAGTACTTC	TRBJ2-5	TRBD2	TRBV20-1	-
CASSITAKVPAYYNEQFF	TGTGCCAGTAGTATAACAGCAAAGGTCCCCGCTTACTACAATGAGCAGTTCTTC	TRBJ2-1	-	TRBV19	-
CAIRTSGDISYEQYF	TGTGCCATTCGGACTAGCGGGGACATTTCCTACGAGCAGTACTTC	TRBJ2-7	TRBD2	TRBV10-3	few
CASSPDRTRETQYF	TGTGCCAGCAGCCCAGACAGGACCCGAGAGACCCAGTACTTC	TRBJ2-5	-	TRBV5-4	few
CSARRGQFGYTF	TGCAGTGCTCGCAGGGGGCAATTTGGCTACACCTTC	TRBJ1-2	TRBD1	TRBV20-1	few
CASSPGSRARYGYTF	TGCGCCAGCAGCCCAGGATCACGAGCCCGCTATGGCTACACCTTC	TRBJ1-2	-	TRBV4-1	-
CASSLAESGNTIYF	TGTGCCAGCAGTTTGGCGGAATCTGGAAACACCATATATTTT	TRBJ1-3	-	TRBV6-1	few
CASSGRPYQALSLYEQYF	TGTGCCAGCAGTGGACGCCCTTACCAGGCCCTATCACTCTACGAGCAGTACTTC	TRBJ2-7	-	TRBV6-1	many